This T cell receptor beta chain was identified during a study of T-cell reconstitution after alpha-beta-depleted transplantation in children. It was with unique molecular identifiers that the TCRbeta library was prepared. TCRdb processed the PCR reads anew with MiXCR; each CDR3 protein has one entry. The profile shows fewer than 550,000 distinct CDR3 sequences, about an eighth of them singletons. This clonotype was detected ten times or more. V dropped 8 bases and J dropped 3 bases, with 11 bases sitting between them. This CDR3 has 13 amino acids. The sequencing here drew on PBMCs, mostly from graft donor cells, taken 180 days after TCRalphabeta/CD19-depleted stem cell transplant. The V and J genes are TRBV12-3 or TRBV12-4 and TRBJ1-5, with unresolved D. The receptor comes from a female patient aged 2-10 years who had a stem cell transplant for aplastic anemia, so the T cells may come from the graft donor. CDR3 amino acids: CASLESSNQPQHF. CDR3 nucleotides: TGTGCCAGCTTGGAGAGCTCCAATCAGCCCCAGCATTTT.